Described below is a single TCR beta chain sequence and its context. The sample holds many counts of this clonotype. Its cognate antigen has yet to be identified. No quality values exist for individual bases; no much larger clone is one base distant. For repertoire sequencing, TCR beta CDR3 regions were amplified from RNA transcripts. A first-round RT-PCR used HTBI primers with the Qiagen OneStep RT-PCR kit, followed by a second-round multiplex PCR, size selection and purification. The libraries underwent paired-end sequencing with 100 bp reads on an Illumina HiSeq2000. In the original analysis: SOAPnuke was used to process the reads, removing any read that contained adapters or uncalled bases, had a mean Phred below 15, or lacked an exact match to the constant primer or identifier. COPE v1.2.5 was used to merge the high-quality paired reads. Unique nucleotide sequences were defined as clonotypes and aligned to IMGT TRB V, D and J references using MiTCR v1.1. The analysis was limited to V-J combinations with a frequency above 0.0001, which together covered approximately 99% of the repertoires. For each V-J combination, a TCR clonal expansion and chaos score was defined as the ratio of F50 clonal expansion to chaos observed in the TCRdist matrix. Welch's t-statistics and random forest were used to reduce features to some 13 V-J combinations, which were fed into a naive Bayes classifier. Thyroid-blood repertoire similarity was quantified with the Morisita-Horn index. Starting from the raw public reads, TCRdb applied fastp trimming at Q25, assembled clones with MiXCR and retained in-frame beta chains. CDR3 protein duplicates are merged, each entry listing the most common genes and DNA. The V and J calls and clone size come from TCRdb's table, not from the authors' own analysis. Present in this sample are some 160,000 distinct CDR3 sequences, about two fifths of which were seen just once. The ten largest clonotypes hold around 9.3% of the sample.

The data stem from a study of Graves' ophthalmopathy and Graves' hyperthyroidism listed by TCRdb under 2018. Looking at the study overall: Peripheral blood samples were taken at the time of initial diagnosis, before any treatment was given. The study used TCR beta repertoire signatures to distinguish Graves' ophthalmopathy from Graves' hyperthyroidism and to predict progression to ophthalmopathy. In total, 135 blood samples were TCR-sequenced: 43 ophthalmopathy, some 80 hyperthyroidism and roughly 17 hyperthyroidism-to-ophthalmopathy patients. To explore V-J signatures that separate ophthalmopathy from hyperthyroidism, a discovery set of about a hundred patients was enrolled, consisting of 40 to 45 with ophthalmopathy and about 60 with stable hyperthyroidism. For independent validation, a separate cohort was made up of fewer than 20 hyperthyroidism patients plus 17 patients who later progressed from hyperthyroidism to ophthalmopathy. In 6 or 7 hyperthyroidism patients, T-cell repertoires of thyroid tissue and blood were compared. Following sample collection, hyperthyroidism patients were given methimazole at a starting dose of 30 mg daily, and ophthalmopathy patients were given high-dose intravenous methylprednisolone. The 100 or so discovery patients were randomly split 7:3 into training and test sets.

V loses 6 bases at its end and J loses 8 bases; junction bases beyond the gene matches: 12. The CDR3 contains 14 residues, cysteine and phenylalanine counted. The read is trimmed to its CDR3 DNA, 42 bases read in frame from base 1. Beyond this particular receptor, the publication reports: In validation, the model predicted ophthalmopathy progression with about 71% sensitivity and about 73% specificity; around twelve predicted patients were CT-confirmed with GO in a median of approximately 6.5 months. No statistical method was used to set the sample size in advance, and the investigators knew which group each participant was assigned to. Ophthalmopathy was separated from stable hyperthyroidism by the 13-signature model with about 88% sensitivity and around 81% specificity in cross-validation and with 80%/75% in the test set. Most of the expanded thyroid clonotypes with a frequency above 0.001 were also detected in blood, and it was suggested that the thyroid immune response may be reflected by blood repertoires.

Patients with ophthalmopathy had moderately to severely active disease, with a Clinical Activity Score of 3 or more, a NOSPECS grade of 4 or more, and a disease duration of less than 3 months. Anyone with other autoimmune diseases, uncontrolled infections, pregnancy or lactation was excluded from the study. Diagnosis relied on clinical symptoms, serum thyroxine, TRAb, thyroid ultrasound and orbital computed tomography. PBMCs were isolated from about 9.2 ml of fresh peripheral blood by Ficoll-Paque density gradient centrifugation. Total RNA was extracted using Trizol reagent, and RNA quality was checked on an Agilent 2100 Bioanalyzer.

The sample comprised peripheral blood. Recombination joined TRBV12-3 or TRBV12-4 with TRBJ1-2; TRBD1 agrees with 7 junctional bases. This receptor was taken from a man aged 25 to 45 with Graves' ophthalmopathy. Donor details come from another sample of the same person, matched by shared clones. The CDR3 reads CASSRTTGAEGYTF. The sequence in DNA is TGTGCCAGCAGCCGAACCACAGGGGCTGAGGGCTACACCTTC.